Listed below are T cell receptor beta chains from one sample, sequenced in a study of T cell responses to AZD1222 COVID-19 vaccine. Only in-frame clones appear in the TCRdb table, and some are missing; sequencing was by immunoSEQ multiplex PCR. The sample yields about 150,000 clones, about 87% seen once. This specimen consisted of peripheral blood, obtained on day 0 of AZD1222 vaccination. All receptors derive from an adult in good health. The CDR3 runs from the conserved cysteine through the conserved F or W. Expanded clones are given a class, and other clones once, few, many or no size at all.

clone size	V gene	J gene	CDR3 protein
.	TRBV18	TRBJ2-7	CASSPPMAPRNEQYF
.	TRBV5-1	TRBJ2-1	CASSPGGQGRLVF
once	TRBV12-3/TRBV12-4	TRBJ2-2	CASSFAGELFF
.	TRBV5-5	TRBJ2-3	CASRTDGLDTQYF
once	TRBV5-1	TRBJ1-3	CASSWGQLGSGNTIYF
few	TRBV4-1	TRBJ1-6	CASSQEQQGGSPLHF
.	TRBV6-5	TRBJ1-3	CASSSTGGQNTIYF
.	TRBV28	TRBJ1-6	CASSLIQGSSYNSPLHF
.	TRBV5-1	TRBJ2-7	CASNPRPGDGEQYF
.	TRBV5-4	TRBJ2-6	CASSLGGQSSGANVLTF
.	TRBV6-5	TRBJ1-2	CASSYWGSGYTF
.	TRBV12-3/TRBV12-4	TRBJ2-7	CASTRQGAEQYF
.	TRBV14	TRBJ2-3	CASSQWDTQYF
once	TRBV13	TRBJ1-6	CASSLGGTSGSPLHF
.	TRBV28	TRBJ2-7	CASSTPGHSYEQYF
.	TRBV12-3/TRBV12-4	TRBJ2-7	CASSLEPYEQYF
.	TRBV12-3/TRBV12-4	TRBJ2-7	CASSSDGPYEQYF
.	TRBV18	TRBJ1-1	CASSTRSENTEAFF
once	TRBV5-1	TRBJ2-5	CASSFFGGAQETQYF
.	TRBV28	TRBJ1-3	CASSLPAGSSGNTIYF
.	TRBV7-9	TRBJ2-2	CASSSGTSGTGELFF
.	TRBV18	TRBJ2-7	CASSPSSYEQYF
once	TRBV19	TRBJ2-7	CASQGVDYEQYF
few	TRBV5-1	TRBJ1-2	CASSLGGVGYTF